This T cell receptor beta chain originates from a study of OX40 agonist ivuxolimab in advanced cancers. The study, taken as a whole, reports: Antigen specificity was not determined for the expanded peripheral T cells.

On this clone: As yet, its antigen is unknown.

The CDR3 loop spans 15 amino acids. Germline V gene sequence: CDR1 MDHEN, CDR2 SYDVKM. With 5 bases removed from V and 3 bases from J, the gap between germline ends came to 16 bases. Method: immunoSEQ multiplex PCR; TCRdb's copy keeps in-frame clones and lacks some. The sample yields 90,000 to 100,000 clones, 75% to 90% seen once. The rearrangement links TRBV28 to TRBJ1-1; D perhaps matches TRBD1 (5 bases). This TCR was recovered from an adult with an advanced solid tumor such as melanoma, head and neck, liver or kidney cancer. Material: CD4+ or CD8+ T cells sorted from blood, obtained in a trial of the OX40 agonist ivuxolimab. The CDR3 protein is CASSITGYGDTEAFF. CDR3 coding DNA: TGTGCCAGCAGTATTACAGGTTACGGTGACACTGAAGCTTTCTTT.